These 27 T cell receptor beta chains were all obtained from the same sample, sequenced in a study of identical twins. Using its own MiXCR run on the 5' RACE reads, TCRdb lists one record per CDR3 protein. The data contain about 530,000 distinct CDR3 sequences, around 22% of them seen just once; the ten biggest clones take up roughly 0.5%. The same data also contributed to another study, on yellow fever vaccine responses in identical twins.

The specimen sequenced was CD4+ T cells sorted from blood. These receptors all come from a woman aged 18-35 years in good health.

The CDR3 is CSARTMASPLFF. In DNA, the CDR3 is TGCAGTGCTAGAACCATGGCTTCTCCCCTGTTCTTC. The chain joins TRBV20-1 to TRBJ2-1; D gene ambiguous. CDR1 is DFQATT, CDR2 SNEGSKA, per germline (reference sequence). V was pared by 2 bases and J by 15 bases, with 17 bases between. This CDR3 contains 12 residues.

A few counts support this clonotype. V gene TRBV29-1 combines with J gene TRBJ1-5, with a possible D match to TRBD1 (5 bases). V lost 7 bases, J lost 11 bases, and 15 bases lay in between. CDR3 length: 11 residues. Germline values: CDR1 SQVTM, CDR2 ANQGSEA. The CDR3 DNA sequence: TGCAGCGCGGGGGTGGCGCGGGCCCAGCATTTT. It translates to CSAGVARAQHF.

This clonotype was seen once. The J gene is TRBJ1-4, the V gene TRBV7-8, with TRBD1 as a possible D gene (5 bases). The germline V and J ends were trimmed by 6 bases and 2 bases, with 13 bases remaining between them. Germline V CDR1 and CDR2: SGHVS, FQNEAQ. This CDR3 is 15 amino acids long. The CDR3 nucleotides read TGTGCCAGCAGTTGGAGAAGACAGACTAATGAAAAACTGTTTTTT. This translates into CASSWRRQTNEKLFF.

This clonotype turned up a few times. The CDR3 spells CASSTRSGLAGNNEQFF. The CDR3 nucleotides read TGTGCCAGCAGCACCCGTTCCGGACTAGCGGGAAACAATGAGCAGTTCTTC. The chain links TRBV7-9 to TRBJ2-1; 12 positions match TRBD2. Looked up from germline, CDR1 is SEHNR and CDR2 is FQNEAQ (reference sequence). CDR3 length: 17 residues. Germline trimming cut 5 bases from V and 5 bases from J; bases unmatched to any gene: 10.

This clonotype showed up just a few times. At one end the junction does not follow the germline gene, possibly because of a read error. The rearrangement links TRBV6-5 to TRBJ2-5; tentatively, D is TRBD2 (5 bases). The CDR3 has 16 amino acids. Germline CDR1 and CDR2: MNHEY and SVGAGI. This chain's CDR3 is CASSYSRTHSRGPTNF. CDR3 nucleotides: TGTGCCAGCAGTTACTCGAGGACCCATTCCCGCGGGCCCACTAACTTC.

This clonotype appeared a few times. CDR3 protein: CASRGGTSGYNEQFF. In DNA form, the CDR3 reads TGTGCCAGCAGGGGGGGGACTAGCGGTTACAATGAGCAGTTCTTC. This rearrangement joins TRBV6-1 to TRBJ2-1; TRBD2 matches at 11 bases. Germline trimming cut 6 bases from V and 4 bases from J; bases unmatched to any gene: 5. The CDR3 is 15 amino acids. CDR1 is MNHNS, CDR2 SASEGT, per germline.

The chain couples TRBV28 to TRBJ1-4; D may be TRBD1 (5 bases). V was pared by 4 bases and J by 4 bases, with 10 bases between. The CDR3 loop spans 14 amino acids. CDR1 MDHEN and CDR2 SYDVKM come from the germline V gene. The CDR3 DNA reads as TGTGCCAGCAGTTCGGGACCGCATAATGAAAAACTGTTTTTT. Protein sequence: CASSSGPHNEKLFF.

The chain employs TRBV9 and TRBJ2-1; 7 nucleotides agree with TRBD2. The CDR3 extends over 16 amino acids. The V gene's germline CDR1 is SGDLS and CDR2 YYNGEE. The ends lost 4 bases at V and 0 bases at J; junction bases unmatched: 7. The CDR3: CASSPPSGSSYNEQFF. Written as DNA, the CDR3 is TGTGCCAGCAGCCCACCTAGCGGTAGCTCCTACAATGAGCAGTTCTTC.

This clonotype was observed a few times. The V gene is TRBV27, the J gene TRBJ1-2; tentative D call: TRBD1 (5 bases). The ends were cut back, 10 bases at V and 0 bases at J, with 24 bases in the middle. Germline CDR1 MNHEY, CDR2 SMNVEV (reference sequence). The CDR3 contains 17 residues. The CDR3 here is CATKDGSRGLANYGYTF. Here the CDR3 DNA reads TGTGCCACCAAAGACGGCAGCCGGGGGTTAGCTAACTATGGCTACACCTTC.

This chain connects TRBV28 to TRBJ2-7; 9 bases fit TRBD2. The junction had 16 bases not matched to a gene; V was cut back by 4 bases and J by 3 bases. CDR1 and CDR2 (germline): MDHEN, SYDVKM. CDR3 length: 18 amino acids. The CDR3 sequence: CASSSAGGSSLFFYEQYF. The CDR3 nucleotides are TGTGCCAGCAGTTCAGCGGGAGGCTCTTCTCTCTTTTTCTACGAGCAGTACTTC. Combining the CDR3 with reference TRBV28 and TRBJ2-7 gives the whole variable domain DVKVTQSSRYLVKRTGEKVFLECVQDMDHENMFWYRQDPGLGLRLIYFSYDVKMKEKGDIPEGYSVSREKKERFSLILESASTNQTSMYLCASSSAGGSSLFFYEQYFGPGTRLTVT.

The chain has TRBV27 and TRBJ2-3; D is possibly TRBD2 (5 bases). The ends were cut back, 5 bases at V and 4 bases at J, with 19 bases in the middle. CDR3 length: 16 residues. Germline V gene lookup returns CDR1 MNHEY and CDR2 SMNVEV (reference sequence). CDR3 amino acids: CASSPLAMGWADTQYF. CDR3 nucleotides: TGTGCCAGCAGTCCCCTAGCTATGGGGTGGGCAGATACGCAGTATTTT.

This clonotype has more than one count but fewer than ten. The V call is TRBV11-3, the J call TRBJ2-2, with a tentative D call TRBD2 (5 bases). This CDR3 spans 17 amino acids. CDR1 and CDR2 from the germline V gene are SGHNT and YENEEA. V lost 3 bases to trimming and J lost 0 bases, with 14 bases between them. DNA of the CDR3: TGTGCCAGCAGCTTCACGAAGTTCGGGACGAACACCGGGGAGCTGTTTTTT. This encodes CASSFTKFGTNTGELFF.

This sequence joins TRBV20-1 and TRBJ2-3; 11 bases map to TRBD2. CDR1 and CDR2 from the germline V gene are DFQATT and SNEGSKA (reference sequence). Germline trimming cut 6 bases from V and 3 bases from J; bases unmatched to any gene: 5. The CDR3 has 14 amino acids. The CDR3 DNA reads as TGCAGTGCCCAACTAGCGGGGGTTACAGATACGCAGTATTTT. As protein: CSAQLAGVTDTQYF.

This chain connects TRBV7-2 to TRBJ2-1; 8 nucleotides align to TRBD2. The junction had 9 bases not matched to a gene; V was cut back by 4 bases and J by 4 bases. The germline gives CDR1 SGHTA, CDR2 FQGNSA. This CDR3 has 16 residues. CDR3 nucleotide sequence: TGTGCCAGCAGCTCACACGAGCGGGAGTGGTACAATGAGCAGTTCTTC. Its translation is CASSSHEREWYNEQFF.

The CDR3 sequence: CASSYSGTPGETQYF. Here the CDR3 DNA reads TGTGCCAGCAGCTATAGCGGGACCCCGGGGGAGACCCAGTACTTC. The rearrangement links TRBV7-8 to TRBJ2-5; TRBD2 matches at 8 bases. This CDR3 has 15 residues. Germline lookup yields CDR1 SGHVS and CDR2 FQNEAQ. Germline trimming cut 4 bases from V and 5 bases from J; bases unmatched to any gene: 9.

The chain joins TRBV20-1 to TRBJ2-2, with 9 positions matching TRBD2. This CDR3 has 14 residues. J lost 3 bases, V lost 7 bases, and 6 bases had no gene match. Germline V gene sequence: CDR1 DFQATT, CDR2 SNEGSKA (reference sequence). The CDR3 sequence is CSVKTSGYTGELFF. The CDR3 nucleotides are TGCAGTGTTAAGACTAGCGGTTACACCGGGGAGCTGTTTTTT.

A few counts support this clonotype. CDR3 nucleotide sequence: TGTGCCAGCAGTTCCCCGTTAGCGGGAACCGGCTACGAGCAGTACTTC. Its protein product is CASSSPLAGTGYEQYF. The chain combines TRBV6-5 with TRBJ2-7; TRBD2 agrees at 8 bases. With V trimmed by 4 bases and J by 3 bases, 11 bases remained unmatched. There are 16 residues in the CDR3. CDR1 is MNHEY and CDR2 is SVGAGI in the germline V gene.

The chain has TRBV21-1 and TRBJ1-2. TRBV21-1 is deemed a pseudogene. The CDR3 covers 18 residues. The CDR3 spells CASQGWALTTLANYGYTF. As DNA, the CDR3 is TGTGCCAGTCAGGGTTGGGCACTTACTACTTTAGCTAACTATGGCTACACCTTC.

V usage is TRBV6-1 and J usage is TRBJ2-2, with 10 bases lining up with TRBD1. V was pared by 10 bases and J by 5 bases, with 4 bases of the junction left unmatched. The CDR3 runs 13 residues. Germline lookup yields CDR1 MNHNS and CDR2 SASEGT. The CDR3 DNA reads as TGTGCCACCCGACAGGGGGCTACCGGGGAGCTGTTTTTT. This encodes CATRQGATGELFF.

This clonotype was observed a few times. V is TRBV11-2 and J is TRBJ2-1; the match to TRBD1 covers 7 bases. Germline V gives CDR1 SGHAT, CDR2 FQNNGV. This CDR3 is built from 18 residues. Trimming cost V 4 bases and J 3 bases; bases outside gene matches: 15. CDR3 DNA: TGTGCCAGCAGCTCCCCCAGGACAGGCGGAACGAACTACAATGAGCAGTTCTTC. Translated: CASSSPRTGGTNYNEQFF.

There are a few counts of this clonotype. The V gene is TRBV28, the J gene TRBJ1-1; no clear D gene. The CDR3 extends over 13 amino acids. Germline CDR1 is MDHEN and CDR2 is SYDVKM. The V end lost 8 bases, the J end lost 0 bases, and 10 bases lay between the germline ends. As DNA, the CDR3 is TGTGCCAGCGGTGTGGGTTTGAACACTGAAGCTTTCTTT. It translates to CASGVGLNTEAFF.

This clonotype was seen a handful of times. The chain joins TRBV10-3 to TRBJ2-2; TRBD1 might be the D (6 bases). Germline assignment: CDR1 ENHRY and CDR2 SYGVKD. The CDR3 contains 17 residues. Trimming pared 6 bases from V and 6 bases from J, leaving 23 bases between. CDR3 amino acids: CAIRQTGTRGRPGELFF. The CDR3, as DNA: TGTGCCATCAGGCAAACAGGGACCAGAGGGCGTCCCGGGGAGCTGTTTTTT.

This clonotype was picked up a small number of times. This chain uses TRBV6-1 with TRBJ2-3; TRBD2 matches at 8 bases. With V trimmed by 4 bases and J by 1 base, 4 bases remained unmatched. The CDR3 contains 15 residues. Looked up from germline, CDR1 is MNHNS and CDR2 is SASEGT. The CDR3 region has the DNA TGTGCCAGCAGTGGTGGGCGGGGGGGCACAGATACGCAGTATTTT. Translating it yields CASSGGRGGTDTQYF.

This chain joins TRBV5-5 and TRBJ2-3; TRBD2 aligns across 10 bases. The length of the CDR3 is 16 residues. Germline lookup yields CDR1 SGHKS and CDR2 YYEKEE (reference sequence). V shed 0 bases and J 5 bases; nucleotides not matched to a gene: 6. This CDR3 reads CASSLVLAGVLDTQYF. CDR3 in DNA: TGTGCCAGCAGCTTGGTGCTAGCGGGAGTGCTAGATACGCAGTATTTT.

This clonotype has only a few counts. The CDR3 DNA is TGCAGCGCTTGGCCCGACAGGGGTGAGACCCAGTACTTC. It encodes CSAWPDRGETQYF. This chain links TRBV29-1 with TRBJ2-5; TRBD1 agrees at 8 bases. Germline V gene sequence: CDR1 SQVTM, CDR2 ANQGSEA. This CDR3 is 13 amino acids long. J lost 5 bases, V lost 7 bases, and 9 bases had no gene match.

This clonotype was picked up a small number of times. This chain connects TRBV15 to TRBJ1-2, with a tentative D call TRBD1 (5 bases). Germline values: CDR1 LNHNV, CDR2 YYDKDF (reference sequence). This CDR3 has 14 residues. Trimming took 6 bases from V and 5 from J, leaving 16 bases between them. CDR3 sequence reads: CATRPGDFSYGYTF. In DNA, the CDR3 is TGTGCCACCAGGCCCGGGGACTTCTCTTATGGCTACACCTTC.

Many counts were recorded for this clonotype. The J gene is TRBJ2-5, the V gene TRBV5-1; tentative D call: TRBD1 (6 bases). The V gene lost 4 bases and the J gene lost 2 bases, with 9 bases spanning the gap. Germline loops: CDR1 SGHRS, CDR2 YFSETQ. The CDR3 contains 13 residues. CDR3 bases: TGCGCCAGCAGCCCGGACAGACAAGAGACCCAGTACTTC. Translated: CASSPDRQETQYF. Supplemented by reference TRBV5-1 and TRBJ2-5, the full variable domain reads KAGVTQTPRYLIKTRGQQVTLSCSPISGHRSVSWYQQTPGQGLQFLFEYFSETQRNKGNFPGRFSGRQFSNSRSEMNVSTLELGDSALYLCASSPDRQETQYFGPGTRLLVL.